Listed below are T cell receptor beta chains from one sample, sequenced in a study of blood T cell repertoires in COVID-19. TCRdb keeps only in-frame clones here, not all; method: immunoSEQ multiplex PCR. This sample yields about 110,000 clones, of which less than 75% are seen a single time; less than 2% belongs to the top ten. Sample: peripheral blood. All receptors come from a middle-aged woman with acute or convalescent COVID-19. Each CDR3 is given with its conserved first and last residue. A D gene is named only where the DNA matches it firmly. Clone size is given for some rows only: seen once, a few or many times, or a class if the clone is expanded.

. | TRBJ2-5 | TRBV5-1 | . | TGCGCCAGCAGCTCGGGACAAGAGACCCAGTACTTC | CASSSGQETQYF
. | TRBJ1-2 | TRBV5-4 | TRBD1 | TGTGCCAGCAGCACGTTTACAGGGGGCGCGAATGGCTACACCTTC | CASSTFTGGANGYTF
few | TRBJ1-5 | TRBV19 | . | TGTGCCAGTAGTATGGGTCTTCTCGGGGGTAGTCAGCCCCAGCATTTT | CASSMGLLGGSQPQHF
. | TRBJ1-2 | TRBV28 | . | TGTGCCAGCAGCGAGAAGTCGGGGGGCGGCTACACCTTC | CASSEKSGGGYTF
. | TRBJ2-1 | TRBV5-4 | TRBD2 | TGTGCCAGCTCCCACGCACGGGGGGGTCGTGAGCAGTTCTTC | CASSHARGGREQFF
. | TRBJ1-4 | TRBV30 | . | TGTGCCTGGAGTGAAGGCTTAGCCAATGAAAAACTGTTTTTT | CAWSEGLANEKLFF
. | TRBJ1-5 | TRBV19 | . | TGTGCCAGTAGTATACCAGGGTCTAGACAGCCCCAGCATTTT | CASSIPGSRQPQHF
. | TRBJ2-7 | TRBV19 | . | TGTGCCAGTAGTGGCCTTAGAGGAAGGGCCGGGACCTACGAGCAGTACTTC | CASSGLRGRAGTYEQYF
. | TRBJ1-5 | TRBV24-1 | . | TGTGCCACCAAACCGACAGAAGGGAATCAGCCCCAGCATTTT | CATKPTEGNQPQHF
. | TRBJ2-6 | TRBV30 | TRBD1 | TGTGCCTGGGGGACCGGGACAGGAGTCTCTGGGGCCAACGTCCTGACTTTC | CAWGTGTGVSGANVLTF
few | TRBJ1-2 | TRBV14 | . | TGTGCCAGCAGCCCTAGACAGGATAGACTATATGGCTACACCTTC | CASSPRQDRLYGYTF
. | TRBJ2-7 | TRBV9 | TRBD1 | TGTGCCAGCAGCGTTGGACAGGGGGCCTACGAGCAGTACTTC | CASSVGQGAYEQYF
. | TRBJ2-7 | TRBV6-5 | TRBD1 | TGTGCCAGCAGTATGACAGGGGCGAGCTCCTACGAGCAGTACTTC | CASSMTGASSYEQYF
once | TRBJ1-4 | TRBV28 | . | TGTGCCAGCAGTTCCACAGGGTTGACAAGTCGTAATGAAAAACTGTTTTTT | CASSSTGLTSRNEKLFF
many | TRBJ1-1 | TRBV5-4 | . | TGTGCCAGCAGCTTGGCGGCAGACATGAACACTGAAGCTTTCTTT | CASSLAADMNTEAFF
. | TRBJ1-6 | TRBV3-1/TRBV3-2 | TRBD1 | TGTGCCAGCAGCCTCGACAGGGGGAATTCACCCCTCCACTTT | CASSLDRGNSPLHF
. | TRBJ2-7 | TRBV3-1/TRBV3-2 | TRBD2 | TGTGCCAGCAGCCAAGCTCCCGCGGGGGCCTACGAGCAGTACTTC | CASSQAPAGAYEQYF
. | TRBJ2-1 | TRBV2 | . | TGTGCCAGCAGTGCGGGGGAAGGTGGGGAGCAGTTCTTC | CASSAGEGGEQFF
few | TRBJ2-7 | TRBV30 | . | TGTGCCTGGAGTGTATCAGGAAACTACGAGCAGTACTTC | CAWSVSGNYEQYF
. | TRBJ2-5 | TRBV3-1/TRBV3-2 | . | TGTGCCAGCAGCCCCCCCCCGCCAGGGCAAGAGACCCAGTACTTC | CASSPPPPGQETQYF
. | TRBJ1-5 | TRBV2 | . | TGTGCCAGCAGGCTGGCCGGCAATCAGCCCCAGCATTTT | CASRLAGNQPQHF
. | TRBJ2-5 | TRBV3-1/TRBV3-2 | TRBD1 | TGTGCCAGCAGCCAAGGGACAGGCTCAAGGGCCCAGTACTTC | CASSQGTGSRAQYF
. | TRBJ1-1 | TRBV15 | . | TGTGCCACCAGCAGAGATTCTAGGTTGGGACGGGGGATCACTGAAGCTTTCTTT | CATSRDSRLGRGITEAFF
few | TRBJ1-1 | TRBV10-3 | . | TGTGCCATCAGTGAAGGAGCCGCCCGCGCTGGAGCTTTCTTT | CAISEGAARAGAFF
. | TRBJ2-7 | TRBV19 | TRBD2 | TGTGCCAGTGCCCGGAGCGGGGGATCCTACGAGCAGTACTTC | CASARSGGSYEQYF
. | TRBJ1-5 | TRBV19 | . | TGTGCCAGTAGTCTCGGCCAGGGTAATCAGCCCCAGCATTTT | CASSLGQGNQPQHF
. | TRBJ2-1 | TRBV4-3 | . | TGCGCCAGCAGCCAAGATCTCGCAAACCGGGAACAGTTCTTC | CASSQDLANREQFF
few | TRBJ1-5 | TRBV9 | TRBD1 | TGTGCCAGCAGCGGGGGACAGGGTTACAATCAGCCCCAGCATTTT | CASSGGQGYNQPQHF
. | TRBJ2-5 | TRBV27 | TRBD2 | TGTGCCAGCAGTCCGCAATGGACTAGCGCAAAGACCCAGTACTTC | CASSPQWTSAKTQYF
once | TRBJ1-1 | TRBV5-6 | . | TGTGCCAGCAGCTTCCAGGGCCAACCGAACACTGAAGCTTTCTTT | CASSFQGQPNTEAFF
. | TRBJ1-2 | TRBV29-1 | . | TGCAGCGTTGAAGATCATAGGGGCGGAGGCTACACCTTC | CSVEDHRGGGYTF
few | TRBJ1-1 | TRBV6-5 | . | TGTGCCAGCACGAAACCGGGGGGCACTGAAGCTTTCTTT | CASTKPGGTEAFF
many | TRBJ2-6 | TRBV3-1/TRBV3-2 | TRBD1 | TGTGCCACCGGGGGACAGGAGATATCTGGGGCCAACGTCCTGACTTTC | CATGGQEISGANVLTF
once | TRBJ1-2 | TRBV18 | TRBD1 | TGTGCCAGCTCGTGGGACAGGGAGAACTATGGCTACACCTTC | CASSWDRENYGYTF
. | TRBJ2-7 | TRBV7-2 | TRBD2 | TGTGCCAGCAGCTCCAGTGCGGGGGGTATTAACTACGAGCAGTACTTC | CASSSSAGGINYEQYF
. | TRBJ1-1 | TRBV25-1 | . | TGTGCCAGCAGTGAATCCAGGGGCAGGTGGGACACTGAAGCTTTCTTT | CASSESRGRWDTEAFF
. | TRBJ1-1 | TRBV30 | . | TGTGCCTGGAGACAGATGAACACTGAAGCTTTCTTT | CAWRQMNTEAFF
medium-sized | TRBJ1-3 | TRBV10-3 | TRBD1 | TGTGCCATCCGGGACAGCTCTGGAAACACCATATATTTT | CAIRDSSGNTIYF
. | TRBJ2-7 | TRBV11-2 | . | TGTGCCAGCAGCTTAGGCCAGTGGGCCCTCTACGAGCAGTACTTC | CASSLGQWALYEQYF
. | TRBJ1-1 | TRBV2 | TRBD1 | TGTGCCAGCGCCAAACAGGGGGTTGAAGCTTTCTTT | CASAKQGVEAFF
. | TRBJ2-5 | TRBV28 | TRBD2 | TGTGCCAGCAGTCCGCCAGTGGGGCGGGGGGGGGCGGAGACCCAGTACTTC | CASSPPVGRGGAETQYF
. | TRBJ2-3 | TRBV5-1 | TRBD2 | TGCGCCAGCAGACAGGAGCGGGGGGCAGGGGATACGCAGTATTTT | CASRQERGAGDTQYF
. | TRBJ2-7 | TRBV6-5 | . | TGTGCCAGCAAGGCCTTGACAGGAGGCGAGCAGTACTTC | CASKALTGGEQYF
. | TRBJ1-1 | TRBV6-1 | TRBD1 | TGTGCCAGCAGTGAACAGGGGGACACTGAAGCTTTCTTT | CASSEQGDTEAFF
. | TRBJ1-1 | TRBV6-2/TRBV6-3 | . | TGTGCCAGCAGTTTCAGGGGAAACACTGAAGCTTTCTTT | CASSFRGNTEAFF
. | TRBJ2-3 | TRBV7-3 | TRBD1 | TGTGCCAGCAGCGAGGACAGGGATACGCAGTATTTT | CASSEDRDTQYF
. | TRBJ2-7 | TRBV6-5 | TRBD2 | TGTGCCAGCAGTTACTCAACGGGGGGAATATACGAGCAGTACTTC | CASSYSTGGIYEQYF
. | TRBJ2-2 | TRBV30 | TRBD2 | TGTGCCTGGAGTGTACGGGGGGGGCCCGGGGAGCTGTTTTTT | CAWSVRGGPGELFF
. | TRBJ2-5 | TRBV29-1 | . | TGCAGCGTTTCCCAGGGAAACCAAGAGACCCAGTACTTC | CSVSQGNQETQYF
. | TRBJ1-2 | TRBV3-1/TRBV3-2 | . | TGTGCCAGCAGCCAAGATCTCGAGGGCAGCTACGGTGGCTACACCTTC | CASSQDLEGSYGGYTF
many | TRBJ1-1 | TRBV30 | . | TGTGCCTGCCTTGTCCGGGTAACTGAAGCTTTCTTT | CACLVRVTEAFF
. | TRBJ2-2 | TRBV5-1 | TRBD2 | TGCGCCCGCAGCGGCGGGGGGGCCAACACCGGGGAGCTGTTTTTT | CARSGGGANTGELFF
. | TRBJ2-7 | TRBV6-5 | . | TGTGCCAGCAGATCGGGAGCTCTCGGTCGCTACGAGCAGTACTTC | CASRSGALGRYEQYF
many | TRBJ1-2 | TRBV5-3 | . | TGTGCCAGAAGCTTGGAAAAGGGGGTATGTAACTATGGCTACACCTTC | CARSLEKGVCNYGYTF
. | TRBJ2-2 | TRBV5-1 | TRBD1 | TGCGCCAGCAGCCTGGACAGGGTCGGCACCGGGGAGCTGTTTTTT | CASSLDRVGTGELFF
. | TRBJ1-2 | TRBV19 | . | TGTGCCAGTAGTACCCTCTCTTATGGCTACACCTTC | CASSTLSYGYTF
. | TRBJ2-7 | TRBV3-1/TRBV3-2 | TRBD1 | TGTGCCAGCAGCCAAGATGGGACAGGGACCTACGAGCAGTACTTC | CASSQDGTGTYEQYF
. | TRBJ2-1 | TRBV30 | TRBD2 | TGTGCCTGGGTTACTAGCGGGGGGATAAATGAGCAGTTCTTC | CAWVTSGGINEQFF
. | TRBJ1-3 | TRBV2 | . | TGTGCCAGCAGTGAAGGGGGGCCAAACACCATATATTTT | CASSEGGPNTIYF